A single sample is the source of the 28 T cell receptor beta chains below, sequenced in a study of T cells after yellow fever vaccination. TCRdb reanalysed the 5' RACE reads using MiXCR and keeps one entry per CDR3 protein. The sample holds 450,000 to 550,000 distinct CDR3 sequences, roughly 19% seen once. The sample in question was PBMCs, obtained 15 days after the yellow fever booster vaccination. These receptors were taken from a man aged 25-40 years who received the YFV17D yellow fever vaccine.

This clonotype was detected a few times. The gene calls are TRBV4-3 and TRBJ2-7, with a tentative D call TRBD2 (6 bases). The CDR3 covers 16 residues. Trimming took off 1 base at V and 3 bases at J, with 16 bases between the two ends. The germline CDR1 and CDR2 sequences are LGHNA and YSLEER. Here the CDR3 reads CASSQGLTSSNYEQYF. The CDR3 DNA reads TGCGCCAGCAGCCAAGGCCTCACTAGCTCCAACTACGAGCAGTACTTC.

V is TRBV29-1 and J is TRBJ1-2; the match to TRBD1 covers 7 bases. With 4 bases clipped from V and 5 bases from J, the junction kept 7 bases outside the gene matches. This CDR3 region has 13 residues. The germline CDR1 and CDR2 sequences are SQVTM and ANQGSEA. Here the CDR3 DNA reads TGCAGCGTTGGAAAGGACAGGCCTTATGGCTACACCTTC. Protein: CSVGKDRPYGYTF.

This clonotype was found a few times. The chain combines TRBV21-1 with TRBJ2-7. TRBV21-1 is listed as a pseudogene. The CDR3 loop spans 14 amino acids. The CDR3 protein is CASSFCSDIYEQYF. The CDR3 DNA sequence: TGTGCCAGCAGTTTCTGCAGCGATATCTACGAGCAGTACTTC.

The genes are TRBV7-6 and TRBJ1-5; D is perhaps TRBD1 (5 bases). Germline CDR1 reads SGHVS; CDR2 reads FNYEAQ. The CDR3 sequence is 13 residues long. The V and J ends lost 8 bases and 1 base respectively, with 9 bases between them. For the CDR3, the DNA is TGTGCCAGCGCACGGGACAGCAATCAGCCCCAGCATTTT. It specifies CASARDSNQPQHF.

The rearrangement links TRBV9 to TRBJ1-1; D not certain. Germline V CDR1 and CDR2: SGDLS, YYNGEE. The CDR3 loop spans 13 amino acids. Trimming left V 1 base short and J 0 bases short, with 4 bases between. The CDR3 DNA is TGTGCCAGCAGCGTACATATGAACACTGAAGCTTTCTTT. It is translated as CASSVHMNTEAFF.

This clonotype was recorded a few times. V usage is TRBV5-1 and J usage is TRBJ1-2; a weak D match, TRBD1 (6 bases). Germline lookup yields CDR1 SGHRS and CDR2 YFSETQ. V was shortened by 3 bases and J by 12 bases, with 15 bases between the two germline ends. The CDR3 runs to 12 residues. This CDR3 reads CASSSDRSRHTF. In DNA, the CDR3 is TGCGCCAGCAGCTCCGACAGGTCGAGGCACACCTTC.

V is TRBV6-1 and J is TRBJ2-1, with TRBD1 identical over 7 bases. The CDR3 is 15 amino acids. Germline assignment: CDR1 MNHNS and CDR2 SASEGT. V dropped 2 bases and J dropped 2; count of bases not matched to a gene: 3. In DNA, the CDR3 is TGTGCCAGCAGTGAAAGAGACAGGGCCTACAATGAGCAGTTCTTC. Translating it yields CASSERDRAYNEQFF.

This chain joins TRBV21-1 and TRBJ2-2; TRBD2 reflects the table's D call only, with no check against the DNA. TRBV21-1 is flagged as a pseudogene. The CDR3 totals 19 residues. CDR3 protein: CASSKDLLRGLENTGELFF. CDR3 nucleotide sequence: TGTGCCAGCAGCAAAGACCTTCTACGTGGACTTGAGAACACCGGGGAGCTGTTTTTT.

There are a few counts of this clonotype. The chain combines TRBV20-1 with TRBJ2-3; tentative D call: TRBD2 (6 bases). The CDR3 runs to 13 residues. The germline V gene encodes CDR1 DFQATT and CDR2 SNEGSKA (reference sequence). V dropped 4 bases and J dropped 2 bases, with 10 bases sitting between them. The chain's CDR3 is CSAKLAPTDTQYF. For the CDR3, the DNA is TGCAGTGCTAAACTAGCACCCACAGATACGCAGTATTTT.

The chain links TRBV15 to TRBJ2-7; D is unresolved. V lost 0 bases and J lost 2, with 8 bases in between. From germline, CDR1 is LNHNV and CDR2 YYDKDF (reference sequence). CDR3 length equals 14 residues. CDR3 residues: CATSREEGTYEQYF. The CDR3 DNA reads as TGTGCCACCAGCAGAGAGGAAGGGACCTACGAGCAGTACTTC.

In the case of this clonotype: At one end the junction does not follow the germline gene, possibly because of a read error. V usage is TRBV12-3 or TRBV12-4 and J usage is TRBJ2-1; 10 nucleotides align to TRBD2. The CDR3 is 15 residues long. The CDR3 DNA is TGTGCCAGCAGTTTCTGTTGGCTAGCGGGAGTTGAGGAGTTCTTC. It translates to CASSFCWLAGVEEFF.

The chain carries TRBV20-1 and TRBJ2-2; D remains unclear. The ends were cut back, 3 bases at V and 6 bases at J, with 8 bases in the middle. The CDR3 spans 12 residues. Germline V CDR1 and CDR2: DFQATT, SNEGSKA (reference sequence). The CDR3 loop is CSASAGAGELFF. In DNA form, the CDR3 reads TGCAGTGCTAGTGCAGGTGCCGGGGAGCTGTTTTTT.

V usage is TRBV5-5 and J usage is TRBJ2-4, with no clear D. Germline-derived CDR1 and CDR2 are SGHKS and YYEKEE (reference sequence). Trimming removed 3 bases from V and 5 bases from J, with 9 bases in between. The length of the CDR3 is 13 residues. The CDR3 region has the DNA TGTGCCAGCAGCTCCCCAGAGGAAAACATTCAGTACTTC. Amino acids: CASSSPEENIQYF.

This clonotype appeared once. This chain connects TRBV20-1 to TRBJ2-1, with D maybe TRBD1 (5 bases). CDR1 DFQATT and CDR2 SNEGSKA come from the germline V gene (reference sequence). V was pared by 3 bases and J by 0 bases, with 12 bases between. CDR3 length: 15 residues. CDR3 loop: CSASWGWGSYNEQFF. The CDR3 DNA is TGCAGTGCTAGTTGGGGCTGGGGCTCCTACAATGAGCAGTTCTTC.

J is TRBJ2-7 and V is TRBV5-4; D is perhaps TRBD2 (6 bases). Trimming left V 4 bases short and J 2 bases short, with 13 bases between. Germline CDR1 and CDR2: SGHNT and YYREEE (reference sequence). CDR3 size: 14 residues. The CDR3 nucleotides are TGTGCCAGCAGCCCCGTTGGAGGGACCTACGAGCAGTACTTC. Its translation is CASSPVGGTYEQYF.

The chain has TRBV20-1 and TRBJ1-6, with D tentatively TRBD1 (5 bases). This CDR3 is built from 17 residues. Per the germline V gene, CDR1 is DFQATT and CDR2 is SNEGSKA (reference sequence). V lost 6 bases, J lost 2 bases, and 20 bases lay in between. CDR3 nucleotides: TGCAGTGCCGCAACATCAGGGAGAGACACCTATAATTCACCCCTCCACTTT. This translates into CSAATSGRDTYNSPLHF.

This clonotype was seen only a few times. The junction and the germline gene differ at one end; a read error may be behind it. This sequence joins TRBV29-1 and TRBJ2-5, with 8 bases lining up with TRBD2. Germline lookup yields CDR1 SQVTM and CDR2 ANQGSEA. The CDR3 has 14 residues. The CDR3 region is CSVEEIGGLVDLNF. For the CDR3, the DNA is TGCAGCGTTGAAGAGATCGGGGGACTAGTCGATTTGAACTTC.

The chain links TRBV20-1 to TRBJ2-1; D ambiguous. Looked up from germline, CDR1 is DFQATT and CDR2 is SNEGSKA (reference sequence). The CDR3 runs 13 residues. Trimming shortened V by 3 bases and J by 3 bases, and 9 bases separated the two germline ends. CDR3 sequence reads: CSASPSLYNEQFF. In nucleotides, the CDR3 is TGCAGTGCTAGCCCATCCCTCTACAATGAGCAGTTCTTC.

The chain joins TRBV9 to TRBJ2-2; 14 nucleotides align to TRBD2. This CDR3 has 16 amino acids. J gave up 6 bases and V 3 bases, and 4 bases lay outside the gene matches. CDR1 and CDR2 (germline): SGDLS, YYNGEE. The CDR3, as DNA: TGTGCCAGCAGCGCGGGACTAGCGGGAGTCGCCGGGGAGCTGTTTTTT. It translates to CASSAGLAGVAGELFF.

The chain is built from TRBV2 and TRBJ1-2, with 7 bases fitting TRBD1. CDR1 SNHLY and CDR2 FYNNEI come from the germline V gene. The length of the CDR3 is 12 residues. Losses at the gene ends were 6 bases for V and 8 bases for J; bases not matched to a gene: 6. The CDR3 coding sequence is TGTGCCAGCAGGAGACAGGGCCCGGGCTACACCTTC. Translating it yields CASRRQGPGYTF.

This rearrangement joins TRBV5-1 to TRBJ2-5; TRBD2 aligns across 12 bases. The CDR3 contains 16 residues. V dropped 5 bases and J dropped 2; count of bases not matched to a gene: 7. Germline V gene sequence: CDR1 SGHRS, CDR2 YFSETQ. The CDR3 sequence: CASSYLAGGGQETQYF. The CDR3 DNA follows: TGCGCCAGCAGTTATCTAGCGGGAGGGGGTCAAGAGACCCAGTACTTC.

J is TRBJ2-1 and V is TRBV6-1, with no clear D. V was clipped by 4 bases and J by 2 bases, with 15 bases between them. Germline V gene lookup returns CDR1 MNHNS and CDR2 SASEGT. CDR3 size: 16 residues. The CDR3 DNA sequence: TGTGCCAGCAGTGTGATGGGAAGGCTTACCTACAATGAGCAGTTCTTC. Translation gives CASSVMGRLTYNEQFF.

The CDR3 reads CASSLELSGIGELFF. CDR3 DNA: TGTGCCAGCAGCTTAGAGTTATCAGGGATCGGGGAGCTGTTTTTT. V and J are TRBV7-2 and TRBJ2-2; TRBD1 is a possible D gene (5 bases). CDR1 and CDR2 (germline): SGHTA, FQGNSA. The CDR3 is 15 amino acids. Trimming left V 1 base short and J 7 bases short, with 13 bases between.

The chain combines TRBV7-9 with TRBJ1-1; 7 positions match TRBD1. V shed 3 bases and J 0 bases; nucleotides not matched to a gene: 7. The CDR3 runs to 16 residues. Germline CDR1 is SEHNR and CDR2 is FQNEAQ (reference sequence). The chain's CDR3 is CASSFGTASLNTEAFF. CDR3 DNA: TGTGCCAGCAGCTTCGGGACAGCTTCCCTGAACACTGAAGCTTTCTTT.

CDR3 bases: TGTGCCAGCAGCGTCAATCCGGGCCACAGTTACGAGCAGTACTTC. This codes for CASSVNPGHSYEQYF. The chain links TRBV7-2 to TRBJ2-7; D unresolved. Trimming removed 5 bases at V and 4 bases at J, with 18 bases between. The CDR3 covers 15 residues. Germline V gives CDR1 SGHTA, CDR2 FQGNSA.

As for this clonotype: Germline and junction disagree at one end, which may indicate a read error. The chain carries TRBV20-1 and TRBJ2-5; 11 bases line up with TRBD2. The germline V gene encodes CDR1 DFQATT and CDR2 SNEGSKA (reference sequence). The CDR3 runs 16 residues. CDR3 protein: CCAMTGTSGPPGTQYF. In nucleotides, the CDR3 is TGCTGTGCTATGACCGGGACTAGCGGCCCCCCAGGGACCCAGTACTTC.

In its sample, this clonotype was seen a few times. The genes are TRBV20-1 and TRBJ2-5; no reliable D call. Germline CDR1 DFQATT, CDR2 SNEGSKA (reference sequence). This CDR3 is built from 13 residues. Trimming removed 3 bases from V and 4 bases from J, with 12 bases in between. The CDR3 nucleotides are TGCAGTGCTAGTGCCAGTCTCGCAGAGACCCAGTACTTC. It translates to CSASASLAETQYF.

This clonotype came up a few times. The gene calls are TRBV6-5 and TRBJ2-1; 7 bases agree with TRBD1. The CDR3 totals 13 residues. Trimming at V came to 0 bases and at J to 12 bases, leaving 5 bases not matched to a gene. Germline-derived CDR1 and CDR2 are MNHEY and SVGAGI. This CDR3 reads CASSYSTGIGQFF. The CDR3 DNA reads as TGTGCCAGCAGTTACTCGACAGGGATCGGGCAGTTCTTC.